This TCR beta chain appears in the sequencing data of a study of blood T cell repertoires in COVID-19 (dated by TCRdb to the early 2020s). Background for the entire study: The collaborator samples originated in the United States, Italy and Spain and spanned the acute and convalescent phases of COVID-19. Subjects who had been exposed to COVID-19, were actively infected with it, or had recovered from it provided the deeply sampled blood TCRbeta repertoires that made up the dataset. The repertoires were released in a freely available public database intended as a resource for research on the immune response to SARS-CoV-2. A de-identified subject ID, COVID-19 status, age in years and sex were almost always included in the sample metadata. The material from the prospective study consisted of cDNA or gDNA derived from T cells, B-cell-depleted T cells, or PBMCs. The samples were drawn from the first 160 participants of the ongoing ImmuneRACE study and from 950 to 1,500 subjects provided by 6 global collaborators. HLA class I and class II types, where available, came from metadata supplied by the sample provider rather than from assay-based typing.

Results the study describes overall, beyond this receptor: How much clinical and demographic metadata was included differed by source and by participant, and the metadata was provided uncurated.

TCRbeta CDR3 regions were amplified from genomic DNA using the immunoSEQ Assay, a bias-controlled multiplex PCR. The published analysis was carried out like this. Within the assay, amplification of reference gene primers was used to estimate how many nucleated cells each sample contained. To quantify the absolute abundance of each unique TCRbeta CDR3 rearrangement, sequence reads were collapsed and filtered. For each sample, productive Simpson clonality was calculated as the square root of Simpson's diversity index over productive rearrangements. The source is immuneACCESS, and TCRdb retained only in-frame sequences with V and J called. Part of the clones is not carried over; for the studies checked, unresolved V genes explain less than half of this, and the remainder is unexplained. The DNA gave D and trimming, while V, J and clone size come from that table. Across this sample there are tens of thousands of clones, with 75% to 85% seen only once. Together, the top ten hold 8.5% to 10% of the sample.

One collaborating source in Seattle enrolled patients during active infection and followed them longitudinally through the course of disease. Each collaborating institution followed its own protocols to collect whole blood in K2EDTA tubes. For TCRbeta analysis, collaborators shipped samples in one of three forms: frozen whole blood, isolated PBMCs, or DNA extracted from either of those sample types. Reading from cysteine to phenylalanine, the CDR3 counts 15 amino acids. Just the 45-base CDR3 DNA is kept, in frame starting at base 1. Taken from the germline V gene (reference sequence), the CDR1 and CDR2 loops are SGHNT and YYREEE. V has 5 bases trimmed and J has 2 bases trimmed; junction bases matching no gene number 9. Comment on this clone: Which antigen it targets is not known. No base quality information exists; no much larger clone differs at one position.

This clonotype was obtained from a man aged 45-65 years with COVID-19, enrolled during active disease. The material sequenced was peripheral blood. This receptor chain uses TRBV5-4 and TRBJ2-7, with 8 junctional bases fitting TRBD1. The nucleotide sequence is TGTGCCAGCAGAAAAGACAGGGGAACTCCCTACGAGCAGTACTTC. It encodes CASRKDRGTPYEQYF.